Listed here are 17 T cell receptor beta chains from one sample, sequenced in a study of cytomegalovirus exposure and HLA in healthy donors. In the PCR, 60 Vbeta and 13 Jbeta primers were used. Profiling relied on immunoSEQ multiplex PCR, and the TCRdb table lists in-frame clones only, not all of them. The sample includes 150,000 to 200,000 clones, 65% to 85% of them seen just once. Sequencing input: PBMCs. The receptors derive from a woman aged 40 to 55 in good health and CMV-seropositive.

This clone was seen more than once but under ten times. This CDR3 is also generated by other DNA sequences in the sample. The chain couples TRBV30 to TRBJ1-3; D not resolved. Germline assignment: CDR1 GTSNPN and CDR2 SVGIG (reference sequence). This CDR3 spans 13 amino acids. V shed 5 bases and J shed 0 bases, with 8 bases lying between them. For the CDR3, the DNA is TGTGCCTGGTCCGCGAGCTCTGGAAACACCATATATTTT. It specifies CAWSASSGNTIYF.

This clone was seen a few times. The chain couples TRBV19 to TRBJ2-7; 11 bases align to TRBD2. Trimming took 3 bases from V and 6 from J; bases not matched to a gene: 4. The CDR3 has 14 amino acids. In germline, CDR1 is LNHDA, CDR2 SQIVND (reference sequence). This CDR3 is CASSISLAGGEQYF. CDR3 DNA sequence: TGTGCCAGTAGTATCAGTCTAGCGGGAGGCGAGCAGTACTTC. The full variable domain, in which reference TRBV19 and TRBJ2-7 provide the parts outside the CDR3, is DGGITQSPKYLFRKEGQNVTLSCEQNLNHDAMYWYRQDPGQGLRLIYYSQIVNDFQKGDIAEGYSVSREKKESFPLTVTSAQKNPTAFYLCASSISLAGGEQYFGPGTRLTVT.

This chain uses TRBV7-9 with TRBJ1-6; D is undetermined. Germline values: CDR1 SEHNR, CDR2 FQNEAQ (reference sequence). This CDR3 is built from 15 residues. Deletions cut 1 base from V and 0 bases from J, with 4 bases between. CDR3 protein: CASSLDGSYNSPLHF. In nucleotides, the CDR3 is TGTGCCAGCAGCTTAGACGGCTCCTATAATTCACCCCTCCACTTT.

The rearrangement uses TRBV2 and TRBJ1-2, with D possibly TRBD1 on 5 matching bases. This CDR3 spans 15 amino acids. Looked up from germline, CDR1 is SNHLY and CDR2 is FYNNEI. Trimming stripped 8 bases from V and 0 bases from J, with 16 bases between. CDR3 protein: CASFRGANTNYGYTF. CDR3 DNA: TGTGCCAGCTTCCGTGGGGCAAATACTAACTATGGCTACACCTTC.

The CDR3 DNA reads as TGTGCCAGTAGTATCGGACAGTTATATGGCTACACCTTC. It yields the protein CASSIGQLYGYTF. The chain is built from TRBV19 and TRBJ1-2; a weak D match, TRBD1 (6 bases). CDR3 length: 13 amino acids. Germline assignment: CDR1 LNHDA and CDR2 SQIVND (reference sequence). Trimming removed 3 bases from V and 5 bases from J, with 10 bases in between.

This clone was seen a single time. This chain's CDR3 is CASSVEGPGQGILETQYF. CDR3 coding DNA: TGTGCCAGCAGCGTAGAAGGACCGGGACAGGGGATTTTGGAGACCCAGTACTTC. The chain links TRBV9 to TRBJ2-5, with TRBD1 identical over 10 bases. Germline V gives CDR1 SGDLS, CDR2 YYNGEE. V gave up 0 bases and J gave up 5 bases; unmatched junction bases: 13. The CDR3 has 18 amino acids. The variable domain in full, with the rest retrieved from reference TRBV9 and TRBJ2-5, is DSGVTQTPKHLITATGQRVTLRCSPRSGDLSVYWYQQSLDQGLQFLIQYYNGEERAKGNILERFSAQQFPDLHSELNLSSLELGDSALYFCASSVEGPGQGILETQYFGPGTRLLVL.

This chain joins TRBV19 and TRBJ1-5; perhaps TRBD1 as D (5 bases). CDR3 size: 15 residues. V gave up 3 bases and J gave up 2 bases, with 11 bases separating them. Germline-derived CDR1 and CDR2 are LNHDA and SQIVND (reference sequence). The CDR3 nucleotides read TGTGCCAGTAGTATCCAGGGAACAGGCAATCAGCCCCAGCATTTT. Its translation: CASSIQGTGNQPQHF.

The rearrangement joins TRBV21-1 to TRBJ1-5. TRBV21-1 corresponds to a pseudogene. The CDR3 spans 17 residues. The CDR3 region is CASSKVQRLWRSQPQHF. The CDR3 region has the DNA TGTGCCAGCAGCAAAGTTCAAAGGCTGTGGAGGAGTCAGCCCCAGCATTTT.

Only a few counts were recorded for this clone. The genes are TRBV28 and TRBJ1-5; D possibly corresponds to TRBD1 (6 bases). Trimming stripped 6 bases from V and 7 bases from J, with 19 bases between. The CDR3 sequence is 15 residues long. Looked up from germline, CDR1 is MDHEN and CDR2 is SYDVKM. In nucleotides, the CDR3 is TGTGCCAGCAGCTCGGGGGGGGGACAAATGCAGCCCCAGCATTTT. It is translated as CASSSGGGQMQPQHF.

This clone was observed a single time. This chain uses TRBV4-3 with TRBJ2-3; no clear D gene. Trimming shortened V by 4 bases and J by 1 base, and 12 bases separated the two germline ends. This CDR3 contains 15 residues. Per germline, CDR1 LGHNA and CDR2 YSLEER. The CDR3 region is CASSLQVGRTDTQYF. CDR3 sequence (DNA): TGCGCCAGCAGCCTTCAGGTGGGCCGCACAGATACGCAGTATTTT.

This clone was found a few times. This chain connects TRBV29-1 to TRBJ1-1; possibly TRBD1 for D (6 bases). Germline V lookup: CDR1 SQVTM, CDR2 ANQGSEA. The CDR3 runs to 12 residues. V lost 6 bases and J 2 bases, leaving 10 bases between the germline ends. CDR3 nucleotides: TGCAGCGTCGTACAGGGTAACACTGAAGCTTTCTTT. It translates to CSVVQGNTEAFF.

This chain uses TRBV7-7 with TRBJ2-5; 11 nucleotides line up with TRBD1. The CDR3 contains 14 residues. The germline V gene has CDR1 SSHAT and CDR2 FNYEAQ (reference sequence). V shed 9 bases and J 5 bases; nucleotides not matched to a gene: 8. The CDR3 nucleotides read TGTGCCAGTTCCTGGACAGGGGGCAGCGAGACCCAGTACTTC. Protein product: CASSWTGGSETQYF.

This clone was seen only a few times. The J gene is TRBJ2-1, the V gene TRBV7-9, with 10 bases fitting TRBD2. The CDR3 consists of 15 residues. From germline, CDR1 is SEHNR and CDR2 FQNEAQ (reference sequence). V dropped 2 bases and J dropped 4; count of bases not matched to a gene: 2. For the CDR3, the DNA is TGTGCCAGCAGCTTATCGACTAGCGGGTACAATGAGCAGTTCTTC. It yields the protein CASSLSTSGYNEQFF.

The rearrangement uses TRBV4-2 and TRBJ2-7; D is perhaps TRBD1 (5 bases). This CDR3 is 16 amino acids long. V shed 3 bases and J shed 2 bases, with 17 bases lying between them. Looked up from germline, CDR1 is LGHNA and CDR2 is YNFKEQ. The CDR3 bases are TGTGCCAGCAGCCAGGTCTCCCCGGACAAGACCTACGAGCAGTACTTC. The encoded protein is CASSQVSPDKTYEQYF.

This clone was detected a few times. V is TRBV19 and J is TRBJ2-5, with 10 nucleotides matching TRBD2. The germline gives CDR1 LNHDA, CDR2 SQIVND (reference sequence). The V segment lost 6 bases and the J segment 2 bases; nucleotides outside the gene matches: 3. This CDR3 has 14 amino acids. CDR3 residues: CASRGLAVQETQYF. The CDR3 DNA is TGTGCCAGTAGAGGACTAGCGGTTCAAGAGACCCAGTACTTC.

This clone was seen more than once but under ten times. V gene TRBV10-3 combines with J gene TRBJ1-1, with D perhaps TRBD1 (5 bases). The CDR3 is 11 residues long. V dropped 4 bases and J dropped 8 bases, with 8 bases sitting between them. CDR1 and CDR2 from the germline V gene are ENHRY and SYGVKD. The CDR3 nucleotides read TGTGCCATCAGTGTCGGGGGAGAAGCTTTCTTT. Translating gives CAISVGGEAFF.

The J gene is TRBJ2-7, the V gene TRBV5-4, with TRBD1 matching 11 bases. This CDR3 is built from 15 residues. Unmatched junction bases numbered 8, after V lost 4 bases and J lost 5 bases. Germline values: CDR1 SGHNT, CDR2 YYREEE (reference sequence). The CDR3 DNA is TGTGCCAGCAGCCCGGGACAGGGGGTTCTCCACGAGCAGTACTTC. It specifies CASSPGQGVLHEQYF. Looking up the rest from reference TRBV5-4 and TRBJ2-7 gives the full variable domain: ETGVTQSPTHLIKTRGQQVTLRCSSQSGHNTVSWYQQALGQGPQFIFQYYREEENGRGNFPPRFSGLQFPNYSSELNVNALELDDSALYLCASSPGQGVLHEQYFGPGTRLTVT.